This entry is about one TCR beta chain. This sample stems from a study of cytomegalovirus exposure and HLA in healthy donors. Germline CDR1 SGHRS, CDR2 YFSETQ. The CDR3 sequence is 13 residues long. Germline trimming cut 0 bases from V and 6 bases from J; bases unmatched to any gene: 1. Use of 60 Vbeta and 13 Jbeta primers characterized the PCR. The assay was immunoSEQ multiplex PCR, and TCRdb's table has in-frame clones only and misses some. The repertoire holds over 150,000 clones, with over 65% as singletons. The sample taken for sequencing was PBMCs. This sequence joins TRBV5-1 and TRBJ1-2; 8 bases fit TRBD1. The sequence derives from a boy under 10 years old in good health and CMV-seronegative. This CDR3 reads CASSLGTGNGYTF. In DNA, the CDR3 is TGCGCCAGCAGCTTGGGGACAGGGAATGGCTACACCTTC.